This T cell receptor beta chain came from a study of cytomegalovirus exposure and HLA in healthy donors. Findings and caveats of the study: Owing to their indistinguishability, certain V segments, notably TRBV6-2 and TRBV6-3, were excluded. In a later analysis, at a false discovery rate of 0.05, some 17,000 TCR beta sequences were associated with HLA alleles. A link between a missense DCLRE1C variant and TCR beta V- and J-gene trimming emerged from a later analysis. An analysis done earlier found most TCR beta V segments productive about 90% or about 30% of the time.

V was pared by 10 bases and J by 3 bases, with 2 bases of the junction left unmatched. This CDR3 is built from 12 residues. CDR1 is MNHNS and CDR2 is SASEGT in the germline V gene. To note about this clone: Its target is unknown.

PCR involved 60 Vbeta and 13 Jbeta primers. The data were produced by immunoSEQ multiplex PCR, yet TCRdb's version contains in-frame clones alone and is incomplete. Of about 200,000 clones listed, around three quarters are singletons. The sequence was obtained from a man aged 25-45 years in good health and CMV-seronegative. V gene TRBV6-1 combines with J gene TRBJ2-3; TRBD1 agrees at 9 bases. Sample: PBMCs. The CDR3 here is CATDRGTDTQYF. DNA of the CDR3: TGTGCCACCGACAGGGGGACAGATACGCAGTATTTT.